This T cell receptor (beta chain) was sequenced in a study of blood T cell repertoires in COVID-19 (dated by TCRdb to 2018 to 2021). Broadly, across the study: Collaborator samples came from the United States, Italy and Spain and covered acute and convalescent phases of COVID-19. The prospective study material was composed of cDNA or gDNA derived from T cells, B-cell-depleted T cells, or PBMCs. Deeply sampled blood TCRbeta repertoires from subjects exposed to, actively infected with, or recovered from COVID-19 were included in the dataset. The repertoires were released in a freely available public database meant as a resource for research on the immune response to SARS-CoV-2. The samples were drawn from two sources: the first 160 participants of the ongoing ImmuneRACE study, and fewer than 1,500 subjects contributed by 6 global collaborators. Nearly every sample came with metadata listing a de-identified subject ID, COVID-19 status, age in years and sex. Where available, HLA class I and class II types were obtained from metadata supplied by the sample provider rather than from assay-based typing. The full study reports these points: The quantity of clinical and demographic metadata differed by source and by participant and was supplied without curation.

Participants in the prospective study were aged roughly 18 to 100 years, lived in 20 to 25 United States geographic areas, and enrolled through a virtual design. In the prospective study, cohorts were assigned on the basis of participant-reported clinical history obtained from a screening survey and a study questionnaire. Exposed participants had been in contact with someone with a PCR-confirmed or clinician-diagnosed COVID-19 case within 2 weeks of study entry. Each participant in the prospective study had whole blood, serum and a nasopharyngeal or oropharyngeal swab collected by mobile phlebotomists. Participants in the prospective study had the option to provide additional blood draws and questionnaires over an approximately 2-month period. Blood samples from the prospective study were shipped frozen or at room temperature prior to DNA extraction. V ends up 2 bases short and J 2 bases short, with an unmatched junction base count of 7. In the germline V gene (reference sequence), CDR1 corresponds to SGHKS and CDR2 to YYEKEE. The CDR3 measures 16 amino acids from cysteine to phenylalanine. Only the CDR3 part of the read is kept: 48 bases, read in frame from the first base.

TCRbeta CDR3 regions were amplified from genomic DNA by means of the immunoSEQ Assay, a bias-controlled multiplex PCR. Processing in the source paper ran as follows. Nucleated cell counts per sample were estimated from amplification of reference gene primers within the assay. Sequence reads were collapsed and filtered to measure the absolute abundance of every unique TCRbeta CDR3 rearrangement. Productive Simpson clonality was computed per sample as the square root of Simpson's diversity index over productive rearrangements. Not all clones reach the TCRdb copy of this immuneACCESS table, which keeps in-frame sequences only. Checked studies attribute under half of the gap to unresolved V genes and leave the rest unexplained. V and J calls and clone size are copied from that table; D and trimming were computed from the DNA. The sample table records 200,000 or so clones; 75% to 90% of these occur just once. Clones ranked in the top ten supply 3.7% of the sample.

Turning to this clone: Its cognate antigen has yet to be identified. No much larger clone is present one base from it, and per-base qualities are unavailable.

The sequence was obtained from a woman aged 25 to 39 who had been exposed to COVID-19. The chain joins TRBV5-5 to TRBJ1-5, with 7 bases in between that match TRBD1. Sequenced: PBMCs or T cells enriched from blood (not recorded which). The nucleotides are TGTGCCAGCAGCTTCATAGGGACAGCCGGCAATCAGCCCCAGCATTTT. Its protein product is CASSFIGTAGNQPQHF.